This paragraph reports one TCR beta chain. What it binds is not known. This record comes from a study of identical twins. General observations from the study: In cord blood, abundant beta clonotypes had fewer insertions; memory showed no trend. Partly confounded zero-insertion analyses could result from invariant MAIT and iNKT cells.

Carrying unique molecular identifiers, the cDNA also gained a universal primer site through template switching. TCRdb passed the 5' RACE reads through MiXCR, listing each CDR3 protein once. The table has under 1 million distinct CDR3 sequences, roughly an eighth seen once. Looked up from germline, CDR1 is SQVTM and CDR2 is ANQGSEA. Trimming removed 5 bases from V and 0 bases from J; junction bases left unmatched: 8. This CDR3 has 15 residues. These sequences were also reported in another study, on yellow fever vaccine responses in identical twins.

The origin of this receptor is a woman under 30 in good health. Specimen: PBMCs. This rearrangement joins TRBV29-1 to TRBJ2-3, with 7 bases fitting TRBD1. CDR3 DNA: TGCAGCGTTTACCGCCCGGGACAGAGCACAGATACGCAGTATTTT. This gives the protein CSVYRPGQSTDTQYF.